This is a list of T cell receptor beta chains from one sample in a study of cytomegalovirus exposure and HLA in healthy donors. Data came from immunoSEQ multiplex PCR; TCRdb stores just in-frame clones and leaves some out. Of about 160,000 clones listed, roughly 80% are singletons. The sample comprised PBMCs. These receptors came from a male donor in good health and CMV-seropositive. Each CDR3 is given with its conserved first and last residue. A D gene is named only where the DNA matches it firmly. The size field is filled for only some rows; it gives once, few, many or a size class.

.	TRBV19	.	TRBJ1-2	TGTGCCAGTAGTTTTGACAGGCCCTATGGCTACACCTTC	CASSFDRPYGYTF
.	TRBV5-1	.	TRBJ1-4	TGCGCCAGCAGCTCGACCGGTGGGGCGAGCTATGAAAAACTGTTTTTT	CASSSTGGASYEKLFF
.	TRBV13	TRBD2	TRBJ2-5	TGTGCCAGCAGCGAGCGGGGGGGCCCGCAAGAGACCCAGTACTTC	CASSERGGPQETQYF
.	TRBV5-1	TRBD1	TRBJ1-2	TGCGCCAGCAGCTTGAGGACAGGGGGAGGTGGCTACACCTTC	CASSLRTGGGGYTF
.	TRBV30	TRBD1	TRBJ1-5	TGTGCCTGGAGTACTTCCGGGACAGCTAATCAGCCCCAGCATTTT	CAWSTSGTANQPQHF
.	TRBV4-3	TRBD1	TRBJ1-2	TGCGCCAGCAGCAAGGGGGACAGCACTAACTATGGCTACACCTTC	CASSKGDSTNYGYTF
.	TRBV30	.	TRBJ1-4	TGTGCCTCCGAATACCTAAGTGGGGCTGAAAAACTGTTTTTT	CASEYLSGAEKLFF
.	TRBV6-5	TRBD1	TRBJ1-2	TGTGCCAGCAGTTACCCGGGACAGGGGGCCGGTGGCTACACCTTC	CASSYPGQGAGGYTF
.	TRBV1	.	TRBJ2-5	TGCACCAGCAGCCAAGATGGGACAGCGCCGGGGGACTTC	CTSSQDGTAPGDF
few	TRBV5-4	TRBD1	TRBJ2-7	TGTGCCAGCAGCTTTGACAGGGGGCAGGAGCAGTACTTC	CASSFDRGQEQYF
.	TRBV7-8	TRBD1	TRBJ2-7	TGTGCCAGCAGCAGCCCAGGGGGAACCTACGAGCAGTACTTC	CASSSPGGTYEQYF
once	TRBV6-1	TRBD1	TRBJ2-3	TGTGCCAGCAGTGAGTGGACAGGGACTTCTAGCACAGATACGCAGTATTTT	CASSEWTGTSSTDTQYF
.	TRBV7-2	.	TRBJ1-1	TGTGCCAGCAGCCAACAGAATCCGAACACTGAAGCTTTCTTT	CASSQQNPNTEAFF
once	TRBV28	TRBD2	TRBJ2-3	TGTGCCAGCAGTTTTAGGGAGGGGAAAAACCGGGGCACAGATACGCAGTATTTT	CASSFREGKNRGTDTQYF
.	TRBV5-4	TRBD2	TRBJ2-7	TGTGCCAGCAGCGGGAGGGACCAATACGAGCAGTACTTC	CASSGRDQYEQYF
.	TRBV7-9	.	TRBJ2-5	TGTGCCAGCAGCGGGGGGGCTCAAGAGACCCAGTACTTC	CASSGGAQETQYF
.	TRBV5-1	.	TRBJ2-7	TGCGCCAGCAGAGAGACAGTGAGCTCCTACGAGCAGTACTTC	CASRETVSSYEQYF
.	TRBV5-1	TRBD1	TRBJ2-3	TGCGCCAGCGATCCGGGACAGAGCACAGATACGCAGTATTTT	CASDPGQSTDTQYF